This T cell receptor beta chain was sequenced for a study of blood T cell repertoires in COVID-19. Study-level background: Samples of COVID-19 (acute and convalescent) were obtained from the United States, Italy and Spain.

CDR3 length: 13 residues. Germline CDR1 ENHRY, CDR2 SYGVKD. Trimming cost V 10 bases and J 4 bases, with 16 bases left between them. Authors' methods: By means of reference gene primer amplification, nucleated cell counts were estimated. Only in-frame clones appear in the TCRdb table, and some are missing; sequencing was by immunoSEQ multiplex PCR. The DNA was the basis for D and trimming; V, J and clone size are from that table. This repertoire shows around 160,000 clones, roughly 85% found once; its top ten account for roughly 8%. The sequence derives from a man in his sixties with acute or convalescent COVID-19. The sample comprised peripheral blood. This sequence joins TRBV10-3 and TRBJ1-1; D perhaps matches TRBD1 (6 bases). CDR3 coding DNA: TGTGCCAGCTCCCAGGGGCTCGGCACTGAAGCTTTCTTT. It translates to CASSQGLGTEAFF.